This TCR beta chain stems from a study of blood T cell repertoires in COVID-19. The germline V and J ends were trimmed by 6 bases and 0 bases, with 11 bases remaining between them. From germline, CDR1 is KGHDR and CDR2 SFDVKD. This CDR3 has 15 amino acids. In the original analysis: Amplification of reference gene primers provided the estimated nucleated cell counts. The method was immunoSEQ multiplex PCR; TCRdb's version includes in-frame clones alone and lacks a portion of them. V, J and clone size were drawn from that table, and D and trimming were deduced from the DNA. The data contain about 140,000 clones, about nine tenths of them singletons.

This sequence originates from a man in his fifties with active or convalescent COVID-19. The V and J genes are TRBV24-1 and TRBJ1-5, with D possibly matching TRBD1 (5 bases). Sequencing was performed on peripheral blood. The CDR3 region has the DNA TGTGCCACCAGTTCAGGGTTCTATAGCAATCAGCCCCAGCATTTT. Its protein is CATSSGFYSNQPQHF.